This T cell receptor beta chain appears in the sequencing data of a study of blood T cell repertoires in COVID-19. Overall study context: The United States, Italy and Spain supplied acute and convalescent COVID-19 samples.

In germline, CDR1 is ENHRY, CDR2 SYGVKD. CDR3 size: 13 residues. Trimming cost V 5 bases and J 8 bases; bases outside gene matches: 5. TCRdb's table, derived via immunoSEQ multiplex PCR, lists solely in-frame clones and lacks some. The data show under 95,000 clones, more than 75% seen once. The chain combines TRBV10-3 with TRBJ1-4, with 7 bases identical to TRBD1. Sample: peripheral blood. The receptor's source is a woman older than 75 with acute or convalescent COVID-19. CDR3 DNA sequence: TGTGCCATCAGTCAGACAGGGAGAGAAAAACTGTTTTTT. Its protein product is CAISQTGREKLFF.